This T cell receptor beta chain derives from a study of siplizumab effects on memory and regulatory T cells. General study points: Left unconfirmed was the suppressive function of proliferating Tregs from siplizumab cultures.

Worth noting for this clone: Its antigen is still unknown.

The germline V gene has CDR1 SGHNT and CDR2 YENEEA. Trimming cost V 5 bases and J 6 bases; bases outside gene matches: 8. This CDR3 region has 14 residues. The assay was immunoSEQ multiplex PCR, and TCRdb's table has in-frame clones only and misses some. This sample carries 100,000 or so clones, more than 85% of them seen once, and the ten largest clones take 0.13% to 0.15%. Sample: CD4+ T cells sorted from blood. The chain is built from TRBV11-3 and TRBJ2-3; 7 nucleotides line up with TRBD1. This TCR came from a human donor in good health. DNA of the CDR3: TGTGCCAGCAGCATGGGACAGTCTTCCGATACGCAGTATTTT. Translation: CASSMGQSSDTQYF.